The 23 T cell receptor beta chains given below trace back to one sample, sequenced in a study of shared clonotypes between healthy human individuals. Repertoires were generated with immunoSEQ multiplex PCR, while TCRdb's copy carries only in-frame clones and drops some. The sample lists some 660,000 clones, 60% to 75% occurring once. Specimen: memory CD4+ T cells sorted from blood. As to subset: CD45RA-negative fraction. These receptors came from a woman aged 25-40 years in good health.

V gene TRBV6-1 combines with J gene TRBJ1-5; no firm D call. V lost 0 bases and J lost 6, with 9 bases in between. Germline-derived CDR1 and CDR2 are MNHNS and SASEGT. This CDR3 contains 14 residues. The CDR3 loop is CASSEATGGQPQHF. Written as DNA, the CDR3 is TGTGCCAGCAGTGAAGCTACGGGCGGTCAGCCCCAGCATTTT.

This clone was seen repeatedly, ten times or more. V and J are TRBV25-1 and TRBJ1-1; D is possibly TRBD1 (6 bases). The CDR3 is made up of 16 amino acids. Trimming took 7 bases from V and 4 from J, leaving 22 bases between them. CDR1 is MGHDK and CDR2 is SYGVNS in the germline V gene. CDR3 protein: CASTHAGVRGSTEAFF. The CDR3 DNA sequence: TGTGCCAGCACCCATGCAGGGGTGAGGGGTAGCACTGAAGCTTTCTTT. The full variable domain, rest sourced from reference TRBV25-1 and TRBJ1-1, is EADIYQTPRYLVIGTGKKITLECSQTMGHDKMYWYQQDPGMELHLIHYSYGVNSTEKGDLSSESTVSRIRTEHFPLTLESARPSHTSQYLCASTHAGVRGSTEAFFGQGTRLTVV.

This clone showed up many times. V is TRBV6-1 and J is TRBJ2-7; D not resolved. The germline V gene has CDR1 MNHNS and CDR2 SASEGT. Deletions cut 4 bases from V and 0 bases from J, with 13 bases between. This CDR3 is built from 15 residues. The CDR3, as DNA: TGTGCCAGCAGTGTTACGACACTTAGCTCCTACGAGCAGTACTTC. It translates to CASSVTTLSSYEQYF.

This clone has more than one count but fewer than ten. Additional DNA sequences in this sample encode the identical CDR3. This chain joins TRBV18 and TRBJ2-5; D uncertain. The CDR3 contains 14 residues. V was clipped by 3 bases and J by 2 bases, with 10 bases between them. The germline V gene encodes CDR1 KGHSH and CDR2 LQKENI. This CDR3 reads CASSPLADQETQYF. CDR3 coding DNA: TGTGCCAGCTCACCCTTGGCAGATCAAGAGACCCAGTACTTC. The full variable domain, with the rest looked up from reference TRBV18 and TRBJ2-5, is NAGVMQNPRHLVRRRGQEARLRCSPMKGHSHVYWYRQLPEEGLKFMVYLQKENIIDESGMPKERFSAEFPKEGPSILRIQQVVRGDSAAYFCASSPLADQETQYFGPGTRLLVL.

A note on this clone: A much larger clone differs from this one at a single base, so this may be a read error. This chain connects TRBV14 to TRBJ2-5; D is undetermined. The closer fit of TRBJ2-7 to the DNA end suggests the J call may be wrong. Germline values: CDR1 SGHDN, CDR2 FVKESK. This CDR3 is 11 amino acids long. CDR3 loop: CASSQDYEQYF. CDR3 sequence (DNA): TGTGCCAGCAGCCAAGACTACGAGCAGTACTTC.

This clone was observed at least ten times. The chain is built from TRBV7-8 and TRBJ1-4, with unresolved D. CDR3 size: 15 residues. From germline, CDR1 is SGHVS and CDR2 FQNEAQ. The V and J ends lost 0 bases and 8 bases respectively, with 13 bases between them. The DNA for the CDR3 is TGTGCCAGCAGCTTAGCCGCCGGCCGGGGAGAAAAACTGTTTTTT. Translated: CASSLAAGRGEKLFF.

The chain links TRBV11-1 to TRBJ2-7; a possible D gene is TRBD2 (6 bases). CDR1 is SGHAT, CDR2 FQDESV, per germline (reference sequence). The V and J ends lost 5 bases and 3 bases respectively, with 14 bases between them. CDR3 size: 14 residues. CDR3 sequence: CASSQGTGYYEQYF. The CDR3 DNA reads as TGTGCCAGCAGCCAAGGGACTGGGTACTACGAGCAGTACTTC.

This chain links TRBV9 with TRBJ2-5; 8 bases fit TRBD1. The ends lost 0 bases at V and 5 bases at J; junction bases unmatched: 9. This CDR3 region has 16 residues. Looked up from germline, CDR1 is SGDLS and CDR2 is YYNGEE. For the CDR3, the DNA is TGTGCCAGCAGCGTAGAGGGCAGGGGGCGTGGGGAGACCCAGTACTTC. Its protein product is CASSVEGRGRGETQYF.

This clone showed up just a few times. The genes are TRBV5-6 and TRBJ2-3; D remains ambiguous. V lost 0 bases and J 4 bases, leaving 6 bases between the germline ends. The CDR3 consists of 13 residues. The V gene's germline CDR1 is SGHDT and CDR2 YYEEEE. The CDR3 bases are TGTGCCAGCAGCTTGGGATTCCCAGATACGCAGTATTTT. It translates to CASSLGFPDTQYF.

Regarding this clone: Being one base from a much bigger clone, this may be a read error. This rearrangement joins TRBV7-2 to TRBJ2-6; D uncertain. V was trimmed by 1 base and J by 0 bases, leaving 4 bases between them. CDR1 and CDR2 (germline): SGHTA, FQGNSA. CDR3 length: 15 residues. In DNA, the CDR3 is TGTGCCAGCAGCTTAGTGAGCTCTGGGGCCAACGTCCTGACTTTC. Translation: CASSLVSSGANVLTF.

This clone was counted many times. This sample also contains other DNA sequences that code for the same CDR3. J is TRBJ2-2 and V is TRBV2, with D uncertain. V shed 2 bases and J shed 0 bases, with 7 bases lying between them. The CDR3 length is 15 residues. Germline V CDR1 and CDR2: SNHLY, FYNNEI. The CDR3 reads CASSETTTNTGELFF. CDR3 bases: TGTGCCAGCAGTGAAACTACAACGAACACCGGGGAGCTGTTTTTT.

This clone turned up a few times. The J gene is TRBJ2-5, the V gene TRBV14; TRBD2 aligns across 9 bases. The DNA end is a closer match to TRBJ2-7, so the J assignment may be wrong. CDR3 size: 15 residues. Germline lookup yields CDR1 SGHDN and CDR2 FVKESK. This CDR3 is CASSQRGGGRYEQYF. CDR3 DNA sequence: TGTGCCAGCAGCCAGCGGGGGGGAGGGCGGTACGAGCAGTACTTC.

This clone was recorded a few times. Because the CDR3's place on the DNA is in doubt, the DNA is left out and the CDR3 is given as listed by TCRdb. The chain's CDR3 is CASSSSGQGKNTIYF. The chain recombines TRBV27 with TRBJ1-3; the D call of TRBD1 is as the table states it, not checked on the DNA. The CDR3 extends over 15 residues, inclusive of both ends. Germline V gives CDR1 MNHEY, CDR2 SMNVEV (reference sequence).

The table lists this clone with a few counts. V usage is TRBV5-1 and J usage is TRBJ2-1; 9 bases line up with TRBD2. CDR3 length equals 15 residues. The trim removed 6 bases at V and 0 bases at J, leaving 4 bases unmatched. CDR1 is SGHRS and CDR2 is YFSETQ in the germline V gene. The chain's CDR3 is CASTLAGSSYNEQFF. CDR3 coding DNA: TGCGCCAGCACTCTAGCGGGGAGCTCCTACAATGAGCAGTTCTTC.

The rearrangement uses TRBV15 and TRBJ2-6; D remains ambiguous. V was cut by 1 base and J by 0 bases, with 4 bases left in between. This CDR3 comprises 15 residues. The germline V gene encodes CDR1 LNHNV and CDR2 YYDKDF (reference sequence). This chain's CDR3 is CATSRALSGANVLTF. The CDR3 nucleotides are TGTGCCACCAGCAGAGCCCTCTCTGGGGCCAACGTCCTGACTTTC.

The CDR3 coding sequence is TGTGCCAGCAGTTCTGAAGCCGGGCGGGGGAACACTGAAGCTTTCTTT. It specifies CASSSEAGRGNTEAFF. The rearrangement joins TRBV28 to TRBJ1-1; no definite D call. Per the germline V gene, CDR1 is MDHEN and CDR2 is SYDVKM. The V gene lost 4 bases and the J gene lost 1 base, with 16 bases spanning the gap. The CDR3 has 16 residues.

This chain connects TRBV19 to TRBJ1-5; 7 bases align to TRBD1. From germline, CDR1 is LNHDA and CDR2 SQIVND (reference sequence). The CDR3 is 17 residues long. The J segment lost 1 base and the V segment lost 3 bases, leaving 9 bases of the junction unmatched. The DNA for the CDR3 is TGTGCCAGTAGTATCGGTACCGGGACAGCAAGCAATCAGCCCCAGCATTTT. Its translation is CASSIGTGTASNQPQHF. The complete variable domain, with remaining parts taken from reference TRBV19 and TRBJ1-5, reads DGGITQSPKYLFRKEGQNVTLSCEQNLNHDAMYWYRQDPGQGLRLIYYSQIVNDFQKGDIAEGYSVSREKKESFPLTVTSAQKNPTAFYLCASSIGTGTASNQPQHFGDGTRLSIL.

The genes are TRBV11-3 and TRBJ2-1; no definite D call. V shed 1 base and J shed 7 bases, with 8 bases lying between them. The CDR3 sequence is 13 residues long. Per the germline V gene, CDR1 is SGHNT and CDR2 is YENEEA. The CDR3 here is CASSLGNKNEQFF. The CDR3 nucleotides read TGTGCCAGCAGCTTAGGAAACAAGAATGAGCAGTTCTTC.

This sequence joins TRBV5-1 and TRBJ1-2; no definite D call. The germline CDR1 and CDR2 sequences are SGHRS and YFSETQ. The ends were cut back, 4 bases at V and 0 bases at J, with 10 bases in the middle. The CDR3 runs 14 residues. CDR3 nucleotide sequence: TGCGCCAGCAGCCCCCGAGGATCTAACTATGGCTACACCTTC. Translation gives CASSPRGSNYGYTF.

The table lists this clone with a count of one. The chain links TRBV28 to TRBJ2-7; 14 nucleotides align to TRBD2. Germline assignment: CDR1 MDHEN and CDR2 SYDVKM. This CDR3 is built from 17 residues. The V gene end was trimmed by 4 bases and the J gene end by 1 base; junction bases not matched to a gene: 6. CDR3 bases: TGTGCCAGCAGTTCCGGTGGGACTAGCGGGAGATCCTACGAGCAGTACTTC. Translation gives CASSSGGTSGRSYEQYF.

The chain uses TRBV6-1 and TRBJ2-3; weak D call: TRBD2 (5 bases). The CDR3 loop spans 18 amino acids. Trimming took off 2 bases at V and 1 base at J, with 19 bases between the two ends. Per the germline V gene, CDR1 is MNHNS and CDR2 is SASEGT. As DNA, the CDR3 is TGTGCCAGCAGTGAACTCCCCCGGGATACCTGGGGCACAGATACGCAGTATTTT. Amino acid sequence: CASSELPRDTWGTDTQYF.

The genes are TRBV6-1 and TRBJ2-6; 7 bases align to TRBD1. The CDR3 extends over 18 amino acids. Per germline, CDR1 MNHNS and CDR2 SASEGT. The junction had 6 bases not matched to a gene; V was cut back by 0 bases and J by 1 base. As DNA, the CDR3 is TGTGCCAGCAGTGAAGCGGTCGTGGGACAGTCTGGGGCCAACGTCCTGACTTTC. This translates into CASSEAVVGQSGANVLTF.

This chain's CDR3 is CASQAGANTGELFF. The CDR3 bases are TGTGCCAGCCAGGCGGGAGCCAACACCGGGGAGCTGTTTTTT. This chain links TRBV7-3 with TRBJ2-2; 7 bases are shared with TRBD2. The CDR3 length is 14 residues. After removal of 8 bases from V and 2 bases from J, the junction contained 5 bases not matched to a gene. CDR1 SGHTA and CDR2 FQGTGA come from the germline V gene.